These 4 T cell receptor beta chains originate from one sample sequenced in a study of blood T cells in healthy people across ages. A J-beta primer mix and a sample-barcoded 5' primer were used in a second PCR of about 6 to 12 cycles. TCRdb reprocessed the 5' RACE reads with MiXCR, giving one entry per CDR3 protein. The sample carries about 1.7 million distinct CDR3 sequences, over 25% recorded once. The material sequenced was blood. The source of these receptors is a woman in her 30s in good health.

The chain links TRBV10-3 to TRBJ1-3; D is possibly TRBD1 (6 bases). With 2 bases removed from V and 0 bases from J, the gap between germline ends came to 11 bases. The CDR3 runs 16 residues. The germline V gene has CDR1 ENHRY and CDR2 SYGVKD. DNA of the CDR3: TGTGCCATCAGTGAGCCGGACAGTCTCTCTGGAAACACCATATATTTT. It codes for CAISEPDSLSGNTIYF.

A remark on this clonotype: This may be a read error, as it is one base from a much larger clone. This chain joins TRBV10-2 and TRBJ2-3; D not certain. CDR1 is WSHSY and CDR2 is SAAADI in the germline V gene. The CDR3 totals 13 residues. V lost 4 bases to trimming and J lost 6 bases, with 11 bases between them. The CDR3 protein is CASSVDGMDTQYF. The CDR3 coding sequence is TGCGCCAGCAGTGTAGACGGAATGGATACGCAGTATTTT.

J is TRBJ1-3 and V is TRBV6-1; TRBD1 might be the D (5 bases). V was pared by 6 bases and J by 0 bases, with 18 bases between. The germline CDR1 and CDR2 sequences are MNHNS and SASEGT. This CDR3 spans 17 amino acids. The CDR3 DNA sequence: TGTGCCAGCAGCCAATACCCGACAGTAAACTCTGGAAACACCATATATTTT. The encoded protein is CASSQYPTVNSGNTIYF.

On this clonotype: The germline gene is not matched at one end of the junction; a read error may be the cause. The J gene is TRBJ2-3, the V gene TRBV20-1; D unclear. CDR1 DFQATT and CDR2 SNEGSKA come from the germline V gene (reference sequence). This CDR3 has 14 residues. CDR3 nucleotides: TGCAGTGCCTCCGAGGCGGAGAGCACAGATACGCTGTATTTT. Amino acids: CSASEAESTDTLYF.